The 21 T cell receptor beta chains listed next were all sequenced from one sample in a study of CXCR3-negative and CXCR3-positive naive CD8 T cells. General study findings and limits: CXCR3-positive naive cells carried more hydrophobic TRB CDR3s than CXCR3-negative ones.

TRB cDNA was prepared as libraries by UMI-labeled 5' RACE. TCRdb reprocessed the 5' RACE reads and stores each CDR3 protein as one record, lacking DNA. The ten top clones account for around 0.58%, within a sample of roughly 55,000 distinct CDR3 sequences. For these receptors, no antigen is known. Sequencing was carried out using naive CXCR3+ CD8+ T cells from blood. Subset given: CD45RO-CCR7+CD27+CD95- naive CD8+ T cells expressing CXCR3 (TNR3+). All receptors derive from a human donor in good health. Some clones in this sample may be carry-over from other donors' samples.

This chain joins TRBV29-1 and TRBJ2-7; the D gene TCRdb calls, TRBD1, cannot be checked with no DNA. Germline V gene lookup returns CDR1 SQVTM and CDR2 ANQGSEA. The CDR3 length is 14 residues. The CDR3 protein is CSVSRTGGFVEQYF.

V usage is TRBV2 and J usage is TRBJ1-1. Looked up from germline, CDR1 is SNHLY and CDR2 is FYNNEI. This CDR3 is built from 12 residues. CDR3 sequence: CASRQSNTEAFF.

The genes are TRBV6-2 or TRBV6-3 and TRBJ2-7; the TRBD1 assignment by TCRdb is unverifiable without DNA. There are 18 residues in the CDR3. Germline V lookup: CDR1 MNHEY, CDR2 SVGEGT. CDR3 sequence: CASSHRIHRGLISYEQYF.

J is TRBJ1-1 and V is TRBV10-3. Germline V gene lookup returns CDR1 ENHRY and CDR2 SYGVKD. This CDR3 is 13 amino acids long. This CDR3 reads CAISEGRGTEAFF.

V and J are TRBV6-2 or TRBV6-3 and TRBJ1-5; TCRdb's D call, TRBD1, is unchecked because there is no DNA. CDR1 is MNHEY, CDR2 SVGEGT, per germline. The CDR3 consists of 18 residues. CDR3 amino acids: CASSYSTLAEQNDQPQHF.

The chain links TRBV20-1 to TRBJ2-7; TCRdb reports TRBD2, a call that lacks DNA to check it against. This CDR3 comprises 14 residues. Germline V gene sequence: CDR1 DFQATT, CDR2 SNEGSKA (reference sequence). CDR3 protein: CSARGVRREIEQYF.

The chain combines TRBV2 with TRBJ2-7; TCRdb selects TRBD2, and the lack of DNA leaves this call unchecked. The CDR3 sequence is 11 residues long. Germline CDR1 SNHLY, CDR2 FYNNEI. The CDR3 loop is CASLGEGTQYF. Full variable domain (missing parts from reference TRBV2 and TRBJ2-7): EPEVTQTPSHQVTQMGQEVILRCVPISNHLYFYWYRQILGQKVEFLVSFYNNEISEKSEIFDDQFSVERPDGSNFTLKIRSTKLEDSAMYFCASLGEGTQYFGPGTRLTVT.

The genes are TRBV28 and TRBJ2-7; as DNA is missing, the TRBD1 call by TCRdb cannot be tested. The CDR3 has 15 residues. In germline, CDR1 is MDHEN, CDR2 SYDVKM. The CDR3 loop reads CASSSDRVPDYEQYF. Full variable domain (remainder filled in from reference TRBV28 and TRBJ2-7): DVKVTQSSRYLVKRTGEKVFLECVQDMDHENMFWYRQDPGLGLRLIYFSYDVKMKEKGDIPEGYSVSREKKERFSLILESASTNQTSMYLCASSSDRVPDYEQYFGPGTRLTVT.

The V and J genes are TRBV15 and TRBJ2-5; TCRdb names TRBD1, which stays unverified in the absence of DNA. The CDR3 covers 15 residues. The germline gives CDR1 LNHNV, CDR2 YYDKDF (reference sequence). The CDR3: CATSTEQGQQETQYF.

V gene TRBV27 combines with J gene TRBJ1-4; as DNA is missing, the TRBD1 call by TCRdb cannot be tested. This CDR3 contains 14 residues. Germline-derived CDR1 and CDR2 are MNHEY and SMNVEV (reference sequence). CDR3: CASSSTGWNEKLFF.

This chain joins TRBV28 and TRBJ2-4; TCRdb indicates TRBD1, and absent DNA this call remains unverified. The CDR3 extends over 14 amino acids. Looked up from germline, CDR1 is MDHEN and CDR2 is SYDVKM. The CDR3 spells CASSLGGKSWIQYF.

The chain uses TRBV6-5 and TRBJ1-2; no DNA is available, so the TRBD1 call from TCRdb remains unchecked. The CDR3 length is 14 residues. CDR1 MNHEY and CDR2 SVGAGI come from the germline V gene. The CDR3 loop is CASSYSTGDYGYTF.

The chain carries TRBV6-6 and TRBJ2-1; the TRBD2 assignment by TCRdb is unverifiable without DNA. This CDR3 region has 17 residues. Germline V gives CDR1 MNHNY, CDR2 SVGAGI (reference sequence). The CDR3 loop is CASRPRASGGFYNEQFF.

V and J are TRBV19 and TRBJ2-1. Germline CDR1 is LNHDA and CDR2 is SQIVND (reference sequence). The CDR3 loop spans 13 amino acids. This CDR3 is CASSMGTTSEQFF.

The V gene is TRBV7-3, the J gene TRBJ2-4. Germline CDR1 reads SGHTA; CDR2 reads FQGTGA. The CDR3 runs 13 residues. CDR3 in amino acids: CASSLKSLDIQYF. Variable domain in full (rest from reference TRBV7-3 and TRBJ2-4): GAGVSQTPSNKVTEKGKYVELRCDPISGHTALYWYRQSLGQGPEFLIYFQGTGAADDSGLPNDRFFAVRPEGSVSTLKIQRTERGDSAVYLCASSLKSLDIQYFGAGTRLSVL.

The chain combines TRBV7-9 with TRBJ1-2. The germline gives CDR1 SEHNR, CDR2 FQNEAQ (reference sequence). CDR3 size: 14 residues. This chain's CDR3 is CASSFSPADYGHTF.

The chain uses TRBV7-2 and TRBJ2-7; TCRdb selects TRBD1, and the lack of DNA leaves this call unchecked. Germline assignment: CDR1 SGHTA and CDR2 FQGNSA. The CDR3 has 15 residues. The CDR3 here is CASSLFLGGFSEQYF.

This chain connects TRBV20-1 to TRBJ2-7; TCRdb gives TRBD1 as the D gene, but with no DNA this cannot be confirmed. The CDR3 covers 15 residues. Germline CDR1 and CDR2: DFQATT and SNEGSKA (reference sequence). The CDR3: CSARGGQGVIYEQYF.

The chain links TRBV29-1 to TRBJ1-1. The CDR3 has 12 residues. Germline CDR1 SQVTM, CDR2 ANQGSEA. CDR3 protein: CSVAAGSTEAFF.

This chain connects TRBV6-2 or TRBV6-3 to TRBJ2-1; the D call of TRBD1 rests on TCRdb alone, since no DNA is present to check it. Germline CDR1 and CDR2: MNHEY and SVGEGT. This CDR3 comprises 14 residues. The CDR3 loop is CASSYVDRDNEQFF.

This sequence joins TRBV7-9 and TRBJ2-1; no DNA is available, so the TRBD1 call from TCRdb remains unchecked. This CDR3 is built from 13 residues. Germline CDR1 is SEHNR and CDR2 is FQNEAQ (reference sequence). The CDR3 reads CASSPRIQGEQFF.